These 20 T cell receptor beta chains were all obtained from the same sample, sequenced in a study of T-cell memory formation after mild COVID-19. TCRdb re-called the 5' RACE reads with MiXCR, one entry per CDR3 protein. There are about 400,000 distinct CDR3 sequences in the sample; about a quarter occur only once, and roughly 13% lies in the top ten. The sequencing input was PBMCs or a T cell subset sorted from them (not recorded which). Source of these receptors: an adult woman who had mild COVID-19 (a few samples of this study predate the infection). Cell type and time point are not known.

This clonotype was seen a few times. CDR3 loop: CASSSRTGGYYEQYF. The CDR3 coding sequence is TGTGCCAGCAGCTCTAGGACAGGGGGTTATTACGAGCAGTACTTC. The J gene is TRBJ2-7, the V gene TRBV12-3 or TRBV12-4; 10 bases map to TRBD1. The trim removed 6 bases at V and 4 bases at J, leaving 9 bases unmatched. The CDR3 covers 15 residues.

The V gene is TRBV6-5, the J gene TRBJ1-1, with a weak D call TRBD1 (5 bases). Trimming took off 5 bases at V and 5 bases at J, with 18 bases between the two ends. The CDR3 extends over 15 amino acids. Germline CDR1 is MNHEY and CDR2 is SVGAGI. The CDR3 coding sequence is TGTGCCAGCAGTAACCCAAAGGGGCTTGGAACTGAAGCTTTCTTT. Its protein product is CASSNPKGLGTEAFF.

The chain carries TRBV27 and TRBJ2-2; TRBD1 aligns across 7 bases. Germline V gene data show CDR1 as MNHEY and CDR2 as SMNVEV (reference sequence). This CDR3 comprises 16 residues. With V trimmed by 8 bases and J by 7 bases, 16 bases remained unmatched. In nucleotides, the CDR3 is TGTGCCAGCGCCGAACAGGGGAGCTTATCAGTCGGGGAGCTGTTTTTT. It codes for CASAEQGSLSVGELFF.

V usage is TRBV20-1 and J usage is TRBJ2-7, with D perhaps TRBD1 (6 bases). This CDR3 is 14 amino acids long. CDR1 and CDR2 (germline): DFQATT, SNEGSKA (reference sequence). With 6 bases removed from V and 6 bases from J, the gap between germline ends came to 21 bases. The CDR3 region has the DNA TGCAGTGCCGAAACACAAACAGGGCCCAGCGAGCAGTACTTC. Protein sequence: CSAETQTGPSEQYF.

V usage is TRBV7-6 and J usage is TRBJ2-7; D possibly uses TRBD1 or TRBD2 (5 bases each). Trimming cost V 5 bases and J 0 bases, with 17 bases left between them. The CDR3 has 16 residues. Germline V gene sequence: CDR1 SGHVS, CDR2 FNYEAQ. The chain's CDR3 is CASSPGRLKTSYEQYF. The CDR3 nucleotides are TGTGCCAGCAGCCCGGGACGGCTAAAGACCTCCTACGAGCAGTACTTC.

This clonotype was counted between two and nine times. Here the CDR3 reads CASSEYGQGATEAFF. The CDR3 bases are TGTGCCAGCTCAGAATACGGACAGGGGGCCACTGAAGCTTTCTTT. The chain joins TRBV18 to TRBJ1-1; the match to TRBD1 covers 11 bases. Looked up from germline, CDR1 is KGHSH and CDR2 is LQKENI. The CDR3 is 15 amino acids. V gave up 5 bases and J gave up 4 bases; unmatched junction bases: 6.

This clonotype came up a few times. The rearrangement joins TRBV7-3 to TRBJ2-1, with 10 bases that match TRBD2. In germline, CDR1 is SGHTA, CDR2 FQGTGA. The V gene end was trimmed by 3 bases and the J gene end by 4 bases; junction bases not matched to a gene: 3. This CDR3 is 15 amino acids long. CDR3 sequence reads: CASSLGLARYNEQFF. CDR3 nucleotide sequence: TGTGCCAGCAGCTTGGGACTAGCGAGATACAATGAGCAGTTCTTC.

This clonotype was seen a handful of times. This rearrangement joins TRBV25-1 to TRBJ2-5; D possibly corresponds to TRBD2 (6 bases). Trimming left V 11 bases short and J 7 bases short, with 20 bases between. This CDR3 contains 13 residues. CDR1 MGHDK and CDR2 SYGVNS come from the germline V gene. The chain's CDR3 is CASKYGGRGTQYF. Written as DNA, the CDR3 is TGTGCCTCCAAGTACGGAGGGCGGGGGACCCAGTACTTC.

The V gene is TRBV4-1, the J gene TRBJ1-5; D remains unclear. The CDR3 spans 16 residues. Germline V gene lookup returns CDR1 MGHRA and CDR2 YSYEKL. V shed 1 base and J shed 4 bases, with 14 bases lying between them. CDR3 coding DNA: TGCGCCAGCAGCCAAGTCATGTCTACGGAGAATCAGCCCCAGCATTTT. Its translation is CASSQVMSTENQPQHF.

This clonotype came up a few times. This chain connects TRBV7-8 to TRBJ2-1; 8 positions match TRBD2. Germline CDR1 and CDR2: SGHVS and FQNEAQ. This CDR3 comprises 15 residues. The ends lost 1 base at V and 5 bases at J; junction bases unmatched: 4. CDR3 amino acids: CASSLVGSGNNEQFF. Here the CDR3 DNA reads TGTGCCAGCAGCTTAGTGGGTAGCGGGAACAATGAGCAGTTCTTC.

Only a few counts were recorded for this clonotype. The J gene is TRBJ2-1, the V gene TRBV7-3; 9 bases align to TRBD1. The germline V gene has CDR1 SGHTA and CDR2 FQGTGA. This CDR3 spans 15 amino acids. V lost 5 bases and J lost 4; bases outside the gene matches: 6. The CDR3 coding sequence is TGTGCCAGCAGCCTTACAGGGGGCCCATACAATGAGCAGTTCTTC. It is translated as CASSLTGGPYNEQFF.

In its sample, this clonotype was seen a few times. The chain is built from TRBV27 and TRBJ2-6, with D possibly TRBD2 on 6 matching bases. V was trimmed by 8 bases and J by 9 bases, leaving 17 bases between them. This CDR3 is 14 amino acids long. CDR1 and CDR2 (germline): MNHEY, SMNVEV (reference sequence). The DNA for the CDR3 is TGTGCCAGCGGAAGACCGGAGGGTGGCAACGTCCTGACTTTC. It translates to CASGRPEGGNVLTF.

This clonotype was observed a handful of times. The J gene is TRBJ2-1, the V gene TRBV10-3; 9 bases align to TRBD1. This CDR3 spans 17 amino acids. Trimming took 0 bases from V and 2 from J; bases not matched to a gene: 5. In germline, CDR1 is ENHRY, CDR2 SYGVKD. DNA of the CDR3: TGTGCCATCAGTGAGTCTGGAAGACAGGGGGCCTACAATGAGCAGTTCTTC. It encodes CAISESGRQGAYNEQFF.

This chain connects TRBV11-2 to TRBJ2-5; TRBD1 might be the D (6 bases). CDR3 length: 15 amino acids. CDR1 SGHAT and CDR2 FQNNGV come from the germline V gene. V was shortened by 2 bases and J by 5 bases, with 15 bases between the two germline ends. The CDR3 protein is CASSLNRAVRETQYF. For the CDR3, the DNA is TGTGCCAGCAGCTTAAACAGGGCGGTGCGGGAGACCCAGTACTTC.

This clonotype has just a few counts. The chain combines TRBV12-3 or TRBV12-4 with TRBJ2-5; D is possibly TRBD1 (6 bases). The CDR3 has 14 residues. Trimming pared 6 bases from V and 4 bases from J, leaving 15 bases between. CDR3 region: CASSITGSRETQYF. CDR3 DNA sequence: TGTGCCAGCAGCATAACAGGGAGTCGAGAGACCCAGTACTTC.

This rearrangement joins TRBV24-1 to TRBJ2-1; 10 bases map to TRBD1. The CDR3 covers 15 residues. The V gene end was trimmed by 2 bases and the J gene end by 14 bases; junction bases not matched to a gene: 11. The germline V gene encodes CDR1 KGHDR and CDR2 SFDVKD. Written as DNA, the CDR3 is TGTGCCACCAGTGATTCCGGGACAGGGGTAACGACCGAGTTCTTC. Translating gives CATSDSGTGVTTEFF.

This clonotype came up once. The chain carries TRBV12-3 or TRBV12-4 and TRBJ1-3; maybe TRBD1 (6 bases). The CDR3 runs to 14 residues. Trimming took 5 bases from V and 9 from J, leaving 17 bases between them. The CDR3 spells CASSPRPGARTIYF. Here the CDR3 DNA reads TGTGCCAGCAGTCCAAGACCAGGGGCCCGCACCATATATTTT.

This clonotype was counted a few times. This chain joins TRBV15 and TRBJ2-1; no firm D call. This CDR3 is built from 12 residues. Germline lookup yields CDR1 LNHNV and CDR2 YYDKDF (reference sequence). V shed 5 bases and J shed 3 bases, with 5 bases lying between them. The CDR3 here is CATSGNYNEQFF. The CDR3 DNA reads TGTGCCACCAGCGGCAACTACAATGAGCAGTTCTTC.

Details on this clonotype: The junction differs from germline at one of its ends, possibly a read error. V gene TRBV20-1 combines with J gene TRBJ1-1; D unresolved. Germline CDR1 and CDR2: DFQATT and SNEGSKA (reference sequence). CDR3 length equals 14 residues. CDR3 sequence (DNA): TGCAGTGCTACTGACCTTAACTTGAACTCTGAAGCTTTCTTT. Translation gives CSATDLNLNSEAFF.

This clonotype was observed a handful of times. The chain links TRBV12-3 or TRBV12-4 to TRBJ2-5, with TRBD2 matching over 14 bases. This CDR3 has 15 residues. The V segment lost 5 bases and the J segment 5 bases; nucleotides outside the gene matches: 4. The CDR3 reads CASSPRTSGGETQYF. Written as DNA, the CDR3 is TGTGCCAGCAGTCCCCGGACTAGCGGGGGGGAGACCCAGTACTTC.